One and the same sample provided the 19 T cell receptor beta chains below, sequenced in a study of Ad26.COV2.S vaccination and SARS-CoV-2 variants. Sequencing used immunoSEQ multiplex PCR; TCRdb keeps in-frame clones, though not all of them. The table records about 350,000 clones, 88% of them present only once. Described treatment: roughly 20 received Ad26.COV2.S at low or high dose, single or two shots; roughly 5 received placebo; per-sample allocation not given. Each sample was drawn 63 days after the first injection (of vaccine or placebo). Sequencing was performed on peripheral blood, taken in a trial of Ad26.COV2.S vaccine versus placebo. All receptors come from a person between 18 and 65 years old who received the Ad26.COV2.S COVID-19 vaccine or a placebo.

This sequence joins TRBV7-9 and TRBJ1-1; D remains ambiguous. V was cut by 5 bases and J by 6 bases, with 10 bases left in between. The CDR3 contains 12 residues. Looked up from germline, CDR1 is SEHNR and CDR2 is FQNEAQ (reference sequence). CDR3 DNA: TGTGCCAGCAGCAACGGACGGGCTGAAGCTTTCTTT. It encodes CASSNGRAEAFF.

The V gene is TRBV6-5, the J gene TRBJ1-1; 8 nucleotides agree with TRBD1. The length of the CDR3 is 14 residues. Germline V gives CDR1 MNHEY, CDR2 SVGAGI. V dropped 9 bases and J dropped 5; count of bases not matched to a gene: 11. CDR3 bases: TGTGCCAGTCTCGACAGGGGTGGGGAGACTGAAGCTTTCTTT. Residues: CASLDRGGETEAFF.

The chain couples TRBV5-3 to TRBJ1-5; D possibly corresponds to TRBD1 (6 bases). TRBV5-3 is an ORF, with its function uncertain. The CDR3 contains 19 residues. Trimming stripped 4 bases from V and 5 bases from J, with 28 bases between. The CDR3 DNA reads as TGTGCCAGAAGCCGATCCAGGGGAAGTTTCTGGGCACTGCATCAGCCCCAGCATTTT. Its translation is CARSRSRGSFWALHQPQHF.

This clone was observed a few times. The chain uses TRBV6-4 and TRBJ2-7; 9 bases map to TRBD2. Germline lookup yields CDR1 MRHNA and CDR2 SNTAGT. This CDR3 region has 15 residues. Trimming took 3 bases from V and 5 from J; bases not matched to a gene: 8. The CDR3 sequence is CASSENSGSPHEQYF. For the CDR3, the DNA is TGTGCCAGCAGTGAAAATAGCGGGAGTCCCCACGAGCAGTACTTC.

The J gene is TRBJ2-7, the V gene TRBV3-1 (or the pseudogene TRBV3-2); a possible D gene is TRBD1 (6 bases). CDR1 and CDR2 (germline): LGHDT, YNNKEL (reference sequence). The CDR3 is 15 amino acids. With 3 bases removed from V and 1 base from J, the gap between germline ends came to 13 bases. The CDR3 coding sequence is TGTGCCAGCAGCCAGGGCGACAGGAAGTCCTACGAGCAGTACTTC. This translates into CASSQGDRKSYEQYF.

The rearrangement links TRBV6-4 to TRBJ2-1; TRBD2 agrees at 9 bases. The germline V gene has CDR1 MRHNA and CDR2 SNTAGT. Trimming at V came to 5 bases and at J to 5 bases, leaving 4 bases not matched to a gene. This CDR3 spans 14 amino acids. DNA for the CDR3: TGTGCCAGCAGTCCTAGCGGGACCAACAATGAGCAGTTCTTC. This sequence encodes CASSPSGTNNEQFF.

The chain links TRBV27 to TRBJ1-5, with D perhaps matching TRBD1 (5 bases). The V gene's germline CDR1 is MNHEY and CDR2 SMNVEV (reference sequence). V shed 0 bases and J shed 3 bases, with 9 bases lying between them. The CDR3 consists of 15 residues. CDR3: CASSLSTAVNQPQHF. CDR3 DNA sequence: TGTGCCAGCAGTTTATCGACAGCCGTCAATCAGCCCCAGCATTTT.

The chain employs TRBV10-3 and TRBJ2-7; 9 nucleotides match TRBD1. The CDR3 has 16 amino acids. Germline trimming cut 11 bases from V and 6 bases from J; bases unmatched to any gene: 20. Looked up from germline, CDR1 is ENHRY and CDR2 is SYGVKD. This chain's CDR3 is CAAHKGDRVNFGEQYF. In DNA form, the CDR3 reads TGTGCCGCCCACAAGGGGGACAGGGTCAATTTCGGCGAGCAGTACTTC.

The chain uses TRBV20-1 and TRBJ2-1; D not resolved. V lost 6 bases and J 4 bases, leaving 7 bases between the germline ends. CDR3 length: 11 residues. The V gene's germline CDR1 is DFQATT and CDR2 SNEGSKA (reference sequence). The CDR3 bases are TGCAGTGCGGCAAAGTACAATGAGCAGTTCTTC. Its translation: CSAAKYNEQFF.

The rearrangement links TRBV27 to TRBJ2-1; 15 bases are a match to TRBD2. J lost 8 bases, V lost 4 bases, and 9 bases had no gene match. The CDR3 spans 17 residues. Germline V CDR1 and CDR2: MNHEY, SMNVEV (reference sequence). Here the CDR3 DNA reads TGTGCCAGCAGTTCCCCTAGGACTAGCGGGGGGGTCGATGAGCAGTTCTTC. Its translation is CASSSPRTSGGVDEQFF.

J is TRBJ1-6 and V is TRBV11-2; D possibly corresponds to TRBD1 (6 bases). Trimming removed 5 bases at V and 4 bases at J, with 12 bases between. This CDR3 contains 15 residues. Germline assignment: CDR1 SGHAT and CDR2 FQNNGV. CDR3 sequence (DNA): TGTGCCAGCAGCGGGCGGACAGCTTATAATTCACCCCTCCACTTT. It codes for CASSGRTAYNSPLHF.

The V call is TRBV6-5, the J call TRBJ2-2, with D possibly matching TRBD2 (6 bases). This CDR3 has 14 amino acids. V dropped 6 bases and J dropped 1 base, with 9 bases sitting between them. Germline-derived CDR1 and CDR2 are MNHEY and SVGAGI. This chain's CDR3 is CASRGDLNTGELFF. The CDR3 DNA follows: TGTGCCAGCAGAGGGGACTTGAACACCGGGGAGCTGTTTTTT.

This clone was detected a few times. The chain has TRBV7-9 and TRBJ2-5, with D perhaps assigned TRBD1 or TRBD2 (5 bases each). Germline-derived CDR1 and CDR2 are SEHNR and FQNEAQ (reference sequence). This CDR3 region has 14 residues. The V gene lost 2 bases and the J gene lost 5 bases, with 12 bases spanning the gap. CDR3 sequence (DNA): TGTGCCAGCAGCTTAAGGACTGCAGGGGAGACCCAGTACTTC. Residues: CASSLRTAGETQYF.

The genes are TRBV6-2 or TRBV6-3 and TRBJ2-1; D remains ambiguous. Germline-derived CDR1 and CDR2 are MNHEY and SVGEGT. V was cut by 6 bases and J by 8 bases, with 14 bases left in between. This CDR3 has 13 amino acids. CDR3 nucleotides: TGTGCCAGCAGCCCCGTACCACTCCATGAGCAGTTCTTC. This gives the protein CASSPVPLHEQFF.

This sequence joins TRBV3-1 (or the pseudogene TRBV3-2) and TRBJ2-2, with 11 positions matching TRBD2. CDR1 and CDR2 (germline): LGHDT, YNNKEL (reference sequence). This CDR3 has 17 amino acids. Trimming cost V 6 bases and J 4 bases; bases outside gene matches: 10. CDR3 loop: CASSQFSGGAGTGELFF. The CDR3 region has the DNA TGTGCCAGCAGTCAATTTAGCGGGGGGGCCGGCACCGGGGAGCTGTTTTTT.

CDR3 loop: CATSSLGQGEYEQYF. For the CDR3, the DNA is TGTGCCACCAGCAGCCTGGGACAGGGGGAATACGAGCAGTACTTC. The rearrangement uses TRBV15 and TRBJ2-7; the match to TRBD1 covers 11 bases. This CDR3 spans 15 amino acids. V lost 3 bases, J lost 4 bases, and 5 bases stayed unmatched. Germline assignment: CDR1 LNHNV and CDR2 YYDKDF (reference sequence).

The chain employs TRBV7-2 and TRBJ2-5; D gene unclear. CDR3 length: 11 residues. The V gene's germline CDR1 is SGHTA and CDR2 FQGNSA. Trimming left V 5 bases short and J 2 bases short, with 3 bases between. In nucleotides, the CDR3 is TGTGCCAGCAGCCAACAAGAGACCCAGTACTTC. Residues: CASSQQETQYF.

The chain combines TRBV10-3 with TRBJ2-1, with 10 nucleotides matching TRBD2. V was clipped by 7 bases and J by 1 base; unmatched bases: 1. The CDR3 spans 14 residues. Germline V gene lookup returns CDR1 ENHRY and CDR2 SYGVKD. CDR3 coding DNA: TGTGCCATCAAAGCGGGAGGGTCCTACAATGAGCAGTTCTTC. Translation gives CAIKAGGSYNEQFF.

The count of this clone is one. CDR3 region: CASSPRRMNYGYTF. The DNA of the CDR3 is TGTGCCAGCAGCCCTCGACGGATGAACTATGGCTACACCTTC. The chain is built from TRBV9 and TRBJ1-2; the D is unclear. V was clipped by 4 bases and J by 2 bases, with 12 bases between them. Germline-derived CDR1 and CDR2 are SGDLS and YYNGEE. This CDR3 region has 14 residues.